This T cell receptor (beta chain) was profiled in a study of cytomegalovirus exposure and HLA in healthy donors. Deletions cut 8 bases from V and 9 bases from J, with 17 bases between. Germline loops: CDR1 MNHNY, CDR2 SVGAGI (reference sequence). The CDR3 has 14 residues. Both 60 Vbeta primers and 13 Jbeta primers went into the PCR. Data came from immunoSEQ multiplex PCR; TCRdb stores just in-frame clones and leaves some out. The sample carries 130,000 or so clones, around 80% recorded once. Sequences were obtained from PBMCs. The V and J genes are TRBV6-6 and TRBJ1-6; tentatively, D is TRBD1 (6 bases). The clonotype was recovered from a man in his forties in good health and CMV-seronegative. The CDR3 here is CASGSGGGISPLHF. The CDR3 nucleotides read TGTGCCAGCGGATCGGGAGGGGGGATTTCACCCCTCCACTTT.